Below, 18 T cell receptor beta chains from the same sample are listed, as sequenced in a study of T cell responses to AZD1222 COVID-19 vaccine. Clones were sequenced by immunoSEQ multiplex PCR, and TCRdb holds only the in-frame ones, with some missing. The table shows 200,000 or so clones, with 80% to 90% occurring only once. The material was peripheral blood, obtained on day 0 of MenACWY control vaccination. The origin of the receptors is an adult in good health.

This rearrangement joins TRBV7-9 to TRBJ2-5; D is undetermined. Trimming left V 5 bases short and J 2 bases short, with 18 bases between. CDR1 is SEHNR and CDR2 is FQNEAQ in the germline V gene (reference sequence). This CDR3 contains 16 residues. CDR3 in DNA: TGTGCCAGCAGCCCGGCAGATGTCAGCTGGCAAGAGACCCAGTACTTC. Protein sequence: CASSPADVSWQETQYF.

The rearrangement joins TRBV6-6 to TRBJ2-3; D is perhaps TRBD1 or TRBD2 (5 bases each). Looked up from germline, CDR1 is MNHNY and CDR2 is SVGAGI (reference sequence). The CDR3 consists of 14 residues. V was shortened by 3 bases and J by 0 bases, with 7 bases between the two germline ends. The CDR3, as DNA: TGTGCCAGCAGTTATCGGGACAGCACAGATACGCAGTATTTT. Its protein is CASSYRDSTDTQYF.

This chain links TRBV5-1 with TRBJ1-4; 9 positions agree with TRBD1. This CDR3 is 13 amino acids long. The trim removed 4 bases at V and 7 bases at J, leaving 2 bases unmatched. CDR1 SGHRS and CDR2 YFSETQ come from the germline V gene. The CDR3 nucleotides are TGCGCCAGCAGCATACAGGGGGCTGAAAAACTGTTTTTT. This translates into CASSIQGAEKLFF.

The CDR3 sequence: CASSLGGGDEQYF. In DNA form, the CDR3 reads TGTGCCAGCAGCTTAGGGGGTGGGGACGAGCAGTACTTC. The chain carries TRBV7-3 and TRBJ2-7, with D perhaps being TRBD1 or TRBD2 (5 bases each). The germline gives CDR1 SGHTA, CDR2 FQGTGA. The CDR3 consists of 13 residues. V lost 2 bases and J lost 5, with 10 bases in between.

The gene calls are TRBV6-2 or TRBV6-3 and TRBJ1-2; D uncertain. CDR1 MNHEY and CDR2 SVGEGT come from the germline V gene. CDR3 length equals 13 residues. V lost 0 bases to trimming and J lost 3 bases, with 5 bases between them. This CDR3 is CASSYSQDYGYTF. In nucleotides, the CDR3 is TGTGCCAGCAGTTACTCGCAAGACTATGGCTACACCTTC.

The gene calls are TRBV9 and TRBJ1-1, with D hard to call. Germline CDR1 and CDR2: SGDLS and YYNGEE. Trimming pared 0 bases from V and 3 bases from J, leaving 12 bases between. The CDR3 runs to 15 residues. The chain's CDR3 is CASSVGGPWDTEAFF. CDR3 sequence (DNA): TGTGCCAGCAGCGTAGGAGGCCCTTGGGACACTGAAGCTTTCTTT.

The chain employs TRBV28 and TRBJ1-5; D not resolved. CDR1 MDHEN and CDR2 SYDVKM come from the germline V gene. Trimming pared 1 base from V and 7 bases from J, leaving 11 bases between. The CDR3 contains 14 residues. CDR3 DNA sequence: TGTGCCAGCAGTTTATTCCTCGGAGGACAGCCCCAGCATTTT. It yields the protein CASSLFLGGQPQHF.

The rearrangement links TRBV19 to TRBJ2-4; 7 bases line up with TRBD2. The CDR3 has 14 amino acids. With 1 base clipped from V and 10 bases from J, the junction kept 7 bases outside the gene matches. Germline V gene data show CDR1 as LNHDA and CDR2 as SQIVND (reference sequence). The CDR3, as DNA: TGTGCCAGTAGTATAGGCGGGGGTAAGACAATTCAGTACTTC. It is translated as CASSIGGGKTIQYF.

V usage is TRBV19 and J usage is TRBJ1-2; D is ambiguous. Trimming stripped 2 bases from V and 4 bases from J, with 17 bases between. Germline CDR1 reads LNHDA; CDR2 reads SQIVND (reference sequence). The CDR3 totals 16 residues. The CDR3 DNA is TGTGCCAGTAGTATATCTTGGGGAGGGAAGGGCTATGGCTACACCTTC. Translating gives CASSISWGGKGYGYTF.

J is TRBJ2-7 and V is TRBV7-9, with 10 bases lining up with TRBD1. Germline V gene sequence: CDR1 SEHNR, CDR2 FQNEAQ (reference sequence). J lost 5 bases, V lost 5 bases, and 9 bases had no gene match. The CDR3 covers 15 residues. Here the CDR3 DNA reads TGTGCCAGCAGCCCTCCCGGGACAGGGGTCGACGAGCAGTACTTC. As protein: CASSPPGTGVDEQYF. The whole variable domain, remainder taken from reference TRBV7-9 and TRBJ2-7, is DTGVSQNPRHKITKRGQNVTFRCDPISEHNRLYWYRQTLGQGPEFLTYFQNEAQLEKSRLLSDRFSAERPKGSFSTLEIQRTEQGDSAMYLCASSPPGTGVDEQYFGPGTRLTVT.

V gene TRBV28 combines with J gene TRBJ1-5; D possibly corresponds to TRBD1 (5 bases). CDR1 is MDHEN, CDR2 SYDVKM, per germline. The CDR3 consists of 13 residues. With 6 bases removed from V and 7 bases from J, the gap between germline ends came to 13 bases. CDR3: CASRSRDRQPQHF. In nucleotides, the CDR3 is TGTGCCAGCAGGTCCAGGGATAGGCAGCCCCAGCATTTT. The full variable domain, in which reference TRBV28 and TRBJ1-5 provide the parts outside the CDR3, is DVKVTQSSRYLVKRTGEKVFLECVQDMDHENMFWYRQDPGLGLRLIYFSYDVKMKEKGDIPEGYSVSREKKERFSLILESASTNQTSMYLCASRSRDRQPQHFGDGTRLSIL.

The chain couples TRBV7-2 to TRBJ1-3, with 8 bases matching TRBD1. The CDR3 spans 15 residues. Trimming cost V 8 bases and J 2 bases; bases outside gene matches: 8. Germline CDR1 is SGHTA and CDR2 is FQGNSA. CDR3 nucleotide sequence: TGTGCCAGCGCCCTAGGGACAGGCACTGGAAACACCATATATTTT. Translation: CASALGTGTGNTIYF.

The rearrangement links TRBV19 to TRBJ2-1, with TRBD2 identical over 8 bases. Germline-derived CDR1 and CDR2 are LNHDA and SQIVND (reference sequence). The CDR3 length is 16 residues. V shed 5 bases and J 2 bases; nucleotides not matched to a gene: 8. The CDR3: CASSEAGGPAYNEQFF. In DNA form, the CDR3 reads TGTGCCAGTAGTGAGGCGGGGGGCCCGGCCTACAATGAGCAGTTCTTC.

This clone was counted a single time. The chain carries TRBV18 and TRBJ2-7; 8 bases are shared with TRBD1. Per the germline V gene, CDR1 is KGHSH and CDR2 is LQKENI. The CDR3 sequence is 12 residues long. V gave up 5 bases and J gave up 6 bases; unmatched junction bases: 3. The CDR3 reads CASSGQGLEQYF. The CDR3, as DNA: TGTGCCAGCTCAGGACAGGGCCTCGAGCAGTACTTC.

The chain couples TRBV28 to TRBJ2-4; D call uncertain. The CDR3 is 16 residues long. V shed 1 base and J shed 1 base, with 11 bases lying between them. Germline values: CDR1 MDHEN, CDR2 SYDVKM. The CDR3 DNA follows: TGTGCCAGCAGTTTATTACTTCAAACGGCCAAAAACATTCAGTACTTC. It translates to CASSLLLQTAKNIQYF.

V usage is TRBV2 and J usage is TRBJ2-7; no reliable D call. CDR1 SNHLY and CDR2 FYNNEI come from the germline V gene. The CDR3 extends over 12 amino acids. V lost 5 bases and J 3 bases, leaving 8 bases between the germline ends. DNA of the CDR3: TGTGCCAGCAGTTATGCAGTCTACGAGCAGTACTTC. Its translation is CASSYAVYEQYF.

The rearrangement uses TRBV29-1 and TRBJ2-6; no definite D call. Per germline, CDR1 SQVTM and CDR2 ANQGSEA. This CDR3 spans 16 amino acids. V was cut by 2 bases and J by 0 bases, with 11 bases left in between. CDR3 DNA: TGCAGCGTTGAAACTGACGTAAACTCTGGGGCCAACGTCCTGACTTTC. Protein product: CSVETDVNSGANVLTF.

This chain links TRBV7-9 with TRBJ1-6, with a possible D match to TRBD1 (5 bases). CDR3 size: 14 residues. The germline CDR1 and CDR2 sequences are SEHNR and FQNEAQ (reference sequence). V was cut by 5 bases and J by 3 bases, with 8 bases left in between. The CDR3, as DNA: TGTGCCAGCAGCCTCGACAGCTATAATTCACCCCTCCACTTT. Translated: CASSLDSYNSPLHF.